These 23 T cell receptor beta chains originate from one sample sequenced in a study of cytomegalovirus exposure and HLA in healthy donors. PCR amplification relied on 60 Vbeta primers (plus 13 Jbeta primers). Data came from immunoSEQ multiplex PCR; TCRdb stores just in-frame clones and leaves some out. This sample has 58,000 or so clones; 65% to 75% occur once, and the top ten carry around 25%. The sequenced material came from PBMCs. These receptors were taken from a man aged 45-60 years in good health and CMV-seropositive.

This clone appeared once. V gene TRBV6-1 combines with J gene TRBJ2-7; 7 bases are a match to TRBD1. Unmatched junction bases numbered 5, after V lost 7 bases and J lost 2 bases. Germline CDR1 reads MNHNS; CDR2 reads SASEGT. This CDR3 is built from 13 residues. CDR3 in DNA: TGTGCCAGCACTGACAGGGCCGCCTACGAGCAGTACTTC. It codes for CASTDRAAYEQYF.

There are a few counts of this clone. The chain joins TRBV7-9 to TRBJ2-5; 9 positions match TRBD2. CDR1 is SEHNR and CDR2 is FQNEAQ in the germline V gene (reference sequence). V was pared by 1 base and J by 0 bases, with 12 bases of the junction left unmatched. The CDR3 runs 19 residues. CDR3 bases: TGTGCCAGCAGCTTAGAGGTGGGAGGACTAGCGAGGTACCAAGAGACCCAGTACTTC. It codes for CASSLEVGGLARYQETQYF.

The chain employs TRBV9 and TRBJ2-7; TRBD1 matches 11 bases. V gave up 2 bases and J gave up 4 bases; unmatched junction bases: 5. CDR1 is SGDLS, CDR2 YYNGEE, per germline. The CDR3 consists of 15 residues. CDR3 amino acids: CASSVGQGALYEQYF. The DNA of the CDR3 is TGTGCCAGCAGCGTCGGACAGGGGGCCCTGTACGAGCAGTACTTC.

This clone was observed a handful of times. This sequence joins TRBV27 and TRBJ2-5, with no clear D. The ends were cut back, 2 bases at V and 1 base at J, with 8 bases in the middle. From germline, CDR1 is MNHEY and CDR2 SMNVEV (reference sequence). The CDR3 runs 14 residues. This CDR3 is CASSLRVAQETQYF. DNA for the CDR3: TGTGCCAGCAGTTTACGGGTAGCCCAAGAGACCCAGTACTTC.

CDR3 coding DNA: TGTGCCAGCAGCTTAACCCCCGGGGGTTACAATGAGCAGTTCTTC. Its translation is CASSLTPGGYNEQFF. This chain links TRBV7-3 with TRBJ2-1, with a tentative D call TRBD2 (6 bases). Germline values: CDR1 SGHTA, CDR2 FQGTGA. The CDR3 covers 15 residues. Trimming shortened V by 0 bases and J by 4 bases, and 10 bases separated the two germline ends.

This clone has only one observation. The CDR3 DNA sequence: TGTGCCTGGAGTCAATGGACAGTCGTGTACGAGCAGTACTTC. It is translated as CAWSQWTVVYEQYF. This rearrangement joins TRBV30 to TRBJ2-7; TRBD1 might be the D (6 bases). Germline V gene data show CDR1 as GTSNPN and CDR2 as SVGIG (reference sequence). V was trimmed by 2 bases and J by 4 bases, leaving 15 bases between them. The CDR3 loop spans 14 amino acids. The whole variable domain, remainder taken from reference TRBV30 and TRBJ2-7, is SQTIHQWPATLVQPVGSPLSLECTVEGTSNPNLYWYRQAAGRGLQLLFYSVGIGQISSEVPQNLSASRPQDRQFILSSKKLLLSDSGFYLCAWSQWTVVYEQYFGPGTRLTVT.

This clone was observed a handful of times. V and J are TRBV2 and TRBJ2-2; D might be TRBD2 (6 bases). V dropped 6 bases and J dropped 6 bases, with 17 bases sitting between them. The CDR3 sequence is 15 residues long. CDR1 SNHLY and CDR2 FYNNEI come from the germline V gene. In nucleotides, the CDR3 is TGTGCCAGCAGGCCGACTAGGCCCAACCCCGGGGAGCTGTTTTTT. Translation gives CASRPTRPNPGELFF.

The chain couples TRBV18 to TRBJ2-4; a possible D gene is TRBD1 (5 bases). The germline V gene has CDR1 KGHSH and CDR2 LQKENI. Trimming left V 2 bases short and J 0 bases short, with 8 bases between. The CDR3 has 15 residues. This CDR3 reads CASSPGQGAKNIQYF. The CDR3 region has the DNA TGTGCCAGCTCACCAGGGCAGGGAGCCAAAAACATTCAGTACTTC.

This clone was recorded a few times. The genes are TRBV6-1 and TRBJ1-2, with TRBD1 matching over 7 bases. V lost 4 bases, J lost 6 bases, and 14 bases stayed unmatched. This CDR3 is 16 amino acids long. Germline V gives CDR1 MNHNS, CDR2 SASEGT. DNA for the CDR3: TGTGCCAGCAGTGCCCCCCTTTGGACAGGTTATCATGGCTACACCTTC. Its protein is CASSAPLWTGYHGYTF.

This clone was seen more than once but under ten times. V gene TRBV2 combines with J gene TRBJ2-3, with a possible D match to TRBD1 (6 bases). CDR1 is SNHLY, CDR2 FYNNEI, per germline. V lost 5 bases and J lost 2, with 11 bases in between. The CDR3 has 14 amino acids. CDR3 region: CASSPTGSTDTQYF. The CDR3 nucleotides read TGTGCCAGCAGTCCTACAGGGTCCACAGATACGCAGTATTTT.

With regard to this clone: The CDR3 carries no conserved terminal phenylalanine or tryptophan, so it likely arises from a read error. This rearrangement joins TRBV28 to TRBJ1-5, with D hard to call. The CDR3 spans 11 residues. Germline assignment: CDR1 MDHEN and CDR2 SYDVKM. Trimming shortened V by 5 bases and J by 9 bases, and 8 bases separated the two germline ends. This CDR3 is CASSKSRPQHV. Here the CDR3 DNA reads TGTGCCAGCAGTAAGTCGCGGCCCCAGCATGTT.

The V and J genes are TRBV6-1 and TRBJ2-7, with TRBD1 identical over 7 bases. The CDR3 has 15 amino acids. Germline CDR1 MNHNS, CDR2 SASEGT. Trimming removed 2 bases from V and 0 bases from J; junction bases left unmatched: 4. This CDR3 is CASSEQGGASYEQYF. The CDR3 coding sequence is TGTGCCAGCAGTGAACAAGGGGGCGCCTCCTACGAGCAGTACTTC.

The chain links TRBV7-2 to TRBJ1-1; a weak D match, TRBD1 (5 bases). The V end lost 8 bases, the J end lost 6 bases, and 16 bases lay between the germline ends. The germline V gene has CDR1 SGHTA and CDR2 FQGNSA. This CDR3 contains 13 residues. The CDR3 nucleotides are TGTGCCAGCGGGAGGGGAATGAGGGCTGAAGCTTTCTTT. It encodes CASGRGMRAEAFF.

The gene calls are TRBV11-2 and TRBJ2-1; D is ambiguous. Trimming removed 7 bases from V and 8 bases from J, with 18 bases in between. The germline V gene has CDR1 SGHAT and CDR2 FQNNGV. This CDR3 has 14 amino acids. Written as DNA, the CDR3 is TGTGCCAGCACCTCCGTCTCTAGAAACGATGAGCAGTTCTTC. The encoded protein is CASTSVSRNDEQFF.

The chain uses TRBV6-1 and TRBJ2-7; 11 bases are a match to TRBD2. The CDR3 totals 15 residues. Trimming removed 6 bases from V and 0 bases from J; junction bases left unmatched: 4. Germline lookup yields CDR1 MNHNS and CDR2 SASEGT. In DNA, the CDR3 is TGTGCCAGCAGCGAGGGACTAGCGGACTCCTACGAGCAGTACTTC. This sequence encodes CASSEGLADSYEQYF.

The chain joins TRBV7-2 to TRBJ2-1; 7 nucleotides align to TRBD2. The germline V gene has CDR1 SGHTA and CDR2 FQGNSA. The CDR3 has 16 amino acids. The J segment lost 4 bases and the V segment lost 4 bases, leaving 10 bases of the junction unmatched. The CDR3 region has the DNA TGTGCCAGCAGCTATAAGGGCCTAGCGGCTTACAATGAGCAGTTCTTC. Amino acids: CASSYKGLAAYNEQFF.

V gene TRBV27 combines with J gene TRBJ1-2, with TRBD1 matching 10 bases. Germline V gene data show CDR1 as MNHEY and CDR2 as SMNVEV (reference sequence). The CDR3 has 13 residues. V was clipped by 10 bases and J by 5 bases; unmatched bases: 7. The CDR3 protein is CATYRTGGYGYTF. The DNA for the CDR3 is TGTGCCACATACCGGACAGGGGGTTATGGCTACACCTTC.

This CDR3 reads CASSVVPSPRHEQYF. The CDR3 DNA reads as TGTGCCAGCAGCGTAGTTCCAAGCCCTCGCCACGAGCAGTACTTC. The rearrangement uses TRBV9 and TRBJ2-7; D gene ambiguous. The CDR3 has 15 residues. Germline V gene data show CDR1 as SGDLS and CDR2 as YYNGEE. Trimming took off 0 bases at V and 5 bases at J, with 15 bases between the two ends.

This sequence joins TRBV11-2 and TRBJ2-3; 8 nucleotides match TRBD2. The CDR3 sequence is 17 residues long. Germline loops: CDR1 SGHAT, CDR2 FQNNGV. V shed 5 bases and J 1 base; nucleotides not matched to a gene: 11. The CDR3 spells CASSPGAGRGGTDTQYF. DNA of the CDR3: TGTGCCAGCAGCCCCGGAGCCGGGCGGGGGGGCACAGATACGCAGTATTTT.

The chain is built from TRBV25-1 and TRBJ1-4, with a tentative D call TRBD1 (6 bases). V lost 2 bases and J 10 bases, leaving 8 bases between the germline ends. The V gene's germline CDR1 is MGHDK and CDR2 SYGVNS. This CDR3 has 12 residues. CDR3 protein: CASSEQGLKLFF. In DNA, the CDR3 is TGTGCCAGCAGTGAACAGGGGCTAAAACTGTTTTTT.

The chain recombines TRBV4-1 with TRBJ1-5, with a tentative D call TRBD1 (5 bases). This CDR3 region has 15 residues. V was clipped by 1 base and J by 5 bases, with 12 bases between them. CDR1 and CDR2 (germline): MGHRA, YSYEKL. The CDR3, as DNA: TGCGCCAGCAGCCAAGTCCGGCAGGGCGATCAGCCCCAGCATTTT. Translating gives CASSQVRQGDQPQHF.

The V gene is TRBV5-5, the J gene TRBJ1-5; no firm D call. Per germline, CDR1 SGHKS and CDR2 YYEKEE (reference sequence). Between the trimmed V and J ends, which lost 0 bases and 6 bases, there was a span of 10 bases. CDR3 length: 14 amino acids. The CDR3 bases are TGTGCCAGCAGCTTGGGAGCGGGCAGTCAGCCCCAGCATTTT. As protein: CASSLGAGSQPQHF.

J is TRBJ2-3 and V is TRBV7-9; maybe TRBD2 (6 bases). The germline V gene encodes CDR1 SEHNR and CDR2 FQNEAQ (reference sequence). CDR3 length: 19 amino acids. The V end was cut by 5 bases, the J end by 2 bases, with 26 bases between. Written as DNA, the CDR3 is TGTGCCAGCAGCCCCAGCGGTCAAAGTAGCGGACCTCCCACAGATACGCAGTATTTT. Translating gives CASSPSGQSSGPPTDTQYF.